This is a list of T cell receptor beta chains from one sample in a study of cytomegalovirus exposure and HLA in healthy donors. The repertoire was sequenced with immunoSEQ multiplex PCR; TCRdb's copy has only in-frame clones and lacks some. This sample has 250,000 to 400,000 clones, with nearly 90% found just once. Specimen: PBMCs. Receptors originate from a man under 40 in good health and CMV-seronegative. Both conserved end residues are trimmed from each CDR3.

j_call: TRBJ2-1; v_call: TRBV12-5; cdr3_aa: ASGSLAGGYNEQF
j_call: TRBJ2-5; v_call: TRBV5-4; cdr3_aa: ASSTSGGPKETQY
j_call: TRBJ2-2; v_call: TRBV25-1; cdr3_aa: ASSGPPGTGELF
j_call: TRBJ2-3; v_call: TRBV7-9; cdr3_aa: ASSSGTAHEY
j_call: TRBJ1-5; v_call: TRBV19; cdr3_aa: ASSNTGGKQPQH
j_call: TRBJ1-2; v_call: TRBV21-1; cdr3_aa: ASSKALSRVYGYT
j_call: TRBJ2-3; v_call: TRBV2; cdr3_aa: ASSVWSGGTQY
j_call: TRBJ1-2; v_call: TRBV7-9; cdr3_aa: ASSLSQAFYYGYT
j_call: TRBJ2-5; v_call: TRBV19; cdr3_aa: ASSLVGETQY
j_call: TRBJ2-5; v_call: TRBV7-2; cdr3_aa: ASSLGLAEETQY
j_call: TRBJ2-6; v_call: TRBV15; cdr3_aa: ATSIWAAGANVLT
j_call: TRBJ1-5; v_call: TRBV5-1; cdr3_aa: ASSLLAGANQPQH
j_call: TRBJ1-1; v_call: TRBV15; cdr3_aa: ATSSGQYTEAF
j_call: TRBJ1-1; v_call: TRBV5-4; cdr3_aa: ASSLPQGGATEAF
j_call: TRBJ1-2; v_call: TRBV30; cdr3_aa: AWSVPSRVDYGYT
j_call: TRBJ1-1; v_call: TRBV5-6; cdr3_aa: ASSLPGGTEAF
j_call: TRBJ1-1; v_call: TRBV4-3; cdr3_aa: ASSQADLNTEAF
j_call: TRBJ2-7; v_call: TRBV5-1; cdr3_aa: ASSLVGEDLYEQY
j_call: TRBJ2-5; v_call: TRBV4-1; cdr3_aa: ASSQPGKREWETQY
j_call: TRBJ2-3; v_call: TRBV5-1; cdr3_aa: ASSVTGTDTQY
j_call: TRBJ2-3; v_call: TRBV27; cdr3_aa: ASSFSASGSSTDTQY
j_call: TRBJ1-3; v_call: TRBV7-9; cdr3_aa: ASSTTDRKASGNTIY
j_call: TRBJ2-3; v_call: TRBV7-9; cdr3_aa: ASSLAGGDTQY
j_call: TRBJ1-4; v_call: TRBV11-2; cdr3_aa: ASSRQLSTNEKLF
j_call: TRBJ1-4; v_call: TRBV5-1; cdr3_aa: ASSSGQGWNEKLF
j_call: TRBJ2-1; v_call: TRBV30; cdr3_aa: AWTGLAGSSSYNEQF
j_call: TRBJ1-2; v_call: TRBV6-5; cdr3_aa: ASSYSGKEAGYT
j_call: TRBJ2-7; v_call: TRBV5-1; cdr3_aa: ASSLELNSYEQY
j_call: TRBJ1-2; v_call: TRBV2; cdr3_aa: ASRGDSYGYT
j_call: TRBJ2-3; v_call: TRBV11-2; cdr3_aa: ASRTRRGGAGTDTQY
j_call: TRBJ1-2; v_call: TRBV5-6; cdr3_aa: ASSRGTGAFLTNYGYT
j_call: TRBJ2-7; v_call: TRBV5-1; cdr3_aa: ASSLEEFSREQY
j_call: TRBJ2-7; v_call: TRBV4-2; cdr3_aa: ASSQEEGAYEQY
j_call: TRBJ1-3; v_call: TRBV4-1; cdr3_aa: ASSQDRGGNTIY
j_call: TRBJ2-7; v_call: TRBV5-6; cdr3_aa: ASSWGTGPYEQY
j_call: TRBJ2-3; v_call: TRBV7-2; cdr3_aa: ASSSPSGRGRTDTQY
j_call: TRBJ1-1; v_call: TRBV5-1; cdr3_aa: ASSPDRGMNTEAF
j_call: TRBJ1-6; v_call: TRBV6-5; cdr3_aa: ASRPTGGASPLH
j_call: TRBJ1-2; v_call: TRBV27; cdr3_aa: ASSNTGWGYT
j_call: TRBJ1-1; v_call: TRBV19; cdr3_aa: ATAITHQGATEAF
j_call: TRBJ1-2; v_call: TRBV6-1; cdr3_aa: ASSPMDRVSRGYT
j_call: TRBJ1-3; v_call: TRBV2; cdr3_aa: ASSEFFSGNTIY
j_call: TRBJ1-2; v_call: TRBV14; cdr3_aa: ASSQGGGRGGYT
j_call: TRBJ1-5; v_call: TRBV30; cdr3_aa: AWSWGVGYGNQPQH
j_call: TRBJ1-1; v_call: TRBV25-1; cdr3_aa: ASRDRVEAF
j_call: TRBJ1-2; v_call: TRBV7-9; cdr3_aa: ASSSTGVGYGYT
j_call: TRBJ2-7; v_call: TRBV6-5; cdr3_aa: ASSYSSGYDYEQY
j_call: TRBJ2-7; v_call: TRBV28; cdr3_aa: ASSATGARNEQY
j_call: TRBJ2-7; v_call: TRBV7-9; cdr3_aa: ASSLASGEQY